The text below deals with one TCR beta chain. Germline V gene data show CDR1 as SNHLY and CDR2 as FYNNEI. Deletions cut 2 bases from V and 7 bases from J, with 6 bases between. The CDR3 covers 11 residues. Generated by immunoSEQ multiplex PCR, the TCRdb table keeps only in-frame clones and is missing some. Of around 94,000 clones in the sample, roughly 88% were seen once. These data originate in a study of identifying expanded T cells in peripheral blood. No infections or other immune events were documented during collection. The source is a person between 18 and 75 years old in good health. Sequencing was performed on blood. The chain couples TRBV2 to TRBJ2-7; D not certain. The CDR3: CASSEFVEQYF. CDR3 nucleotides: TGTGCCAGCAGTGAATTTGTGGAGCAGTACTTC.